The clone carrying this TCR beta chain turned up a few times. Its antigen is not known. TCRB transcripts that were expressed got sequenced, as all of the isolated RNA had been reverse transcribed. Sequenced by immunoSEQ multiplex PCR; TCRdb stores in-frame clones only, minus some. The sample includes 150,000 to 160,000 clones, around 10% of them seen just once. This sample was taken from a study of beta chain features in type 1 diabetes. The study, taken as a whole, reports: At VDJ recombination sites, type 1 diabetes patients had fewer insertions and more deleted nucleotides.

This TCR derives from a man younger than 35 in good health. Material: central memory CD4+ T cells from blood.

CDR3 amino acids: CASSLGGTWGETQYF. In DNA form, the CDR3 reads TGTGCCAGCAGCTTAGGCGGGACTTGGGGAGAGACCCAGTACTTC. V usage is TRBV11-2 and J usage is TRBJ2-5, with D possibly matching TRBD2 (6 bases). The CDR3 length is 15 residues. Trimming removed 1 base at V and 4 bases at J, with 13 bases between. Looked up from germline, CDR1 is SGHAT and CDR2 is FQNNGV.